These 28 T cell receptor beta chains were all obtained from the same sample, sequenced in a study of beta chain features in type 1 diabetes. The authors reverse transcribed all of the isolated RNA, so sequencing captured expressed TCRB transcripts. The assay was immunoSEQ multiplex PCR, and TCRdb's table has in-frame clones only and misses some. Of about 620,000 clones detected, 15% to 19% appear once; the ten largest clones hold approximately 0.099%. The sample comprised naive CD4+ T cells from blood. These receptors were obtained from a man younger than 30 in good health.

V gene TRBV11-2 combines with J gene TRBJ1-1, with 8 bases lining up with TRBD1. There are 17 residues in the CDR3. Per germline, CDR1 SGHAT and CDR2 FQNNGV. The V segment lost 0 bases and the J segment 1 base; nucleotides outside the gene matches: 7. CDR3 nucleotide sequence: TGTGCCAGCAGCTTAGAGCGGGGCAGGGGGCCGAACACTGAAGCTTTCTTT. Translation: CASSLERGRGPNTEAFF. The variable domain in full, with the rest retrieved from reference TRBV11-2 and TRBJ1-1, is EAGVAQSPRYKIIEKRQSVAFWCNPISGHATLYWYQQILGQGPKLLIQFQNNGVVDDSQLPKDRFSAERLKGVDSTLKIQPAKLEDSAVYLCASSLERGRGPNTEAFFGQGTRLTVV.

This clone was found a few times. The chain employs TRBV7-2 and TRBJ2-3; possible D gene TRBD1, 5 bases. Trimming removed 5 bases from V and 0 bases from J, with 15 bases in between. Germline CDR1 is SGHTA and CDR2 is FQGNSA. The length of the CDR3 is 16 residues. DNA for the CDR3: TGTGCCAGCAGCCCGTGGGGCACCACTAGCACAGATACGCAGTATTTT. It is translated as CASSPWGTTSTDTQYF.

The gene calls are TRBV29-1 and TRBJ1-5, with 9 bases matching TRBD1. The junction had 7 bases not matched to a gene; V was cut back by 5 bases and J by 2 bases. This CDR3 region has 15 residues. Germline assignment: CDR1 SQVTM and CDR2 ANQGSEA. This CDR3 reads CSVPGQGGGNQPQHF. The CDR3 DNA is TGCAGCGTTCCGGGACAGGGTGGAGGCAATCAGCCCCAGCATTTT. The full variable domain, with the rest looked up from reference TRBV29-1 and TRBJ1-5, is SAVISQKPSRDICQRGTSLTIQCQVDSQVTMMFWYRQQPGQSLTLIATANQGSEATYESGFVIDKFPISRPNLTFSTLTVSNMSPEDSSIYLCSVPGQGGGNQPQHFGDGTRLSIL.

This chain uses TRBV6-5 with TRBJ1-6; D uncertain. The CDR3 contains 14 residues. CDR1 is MNHEY and CDR2 is SVGAGI in the germline V gene. The V end was cut by 6 bases, the J end by 7 bases, with 13 bases between. The chain's CDR3 is CASRPPNTNSPLHF. DNA of the CDR3: TGTGCCAGCAGGCCCCCGAACACCAATTCACCCCTCCACTTT.

J is TRBJ2-1 and V is TRBV28; D unresolved. Looked up from germline, CDR1 is MDHEN and CDR2 is SYDVKM. CDR3 length: 12 amino acids. Trimming left V 5 bases short and J 4 bases short, with 6 bases between. Here the CDR3 reads CASSRLYNEQFF. The CDR3 coding sequence is TGTGCCAGCAGTCGCCTTTACAATGAGCAGTTCTTC. Based on the CDR3 plus reference TRBV28 and TRBJ2-1, the full variable domain is DVKVTQSSRYLVKRTGEKVFLECVQDMDHENMFWYRQDPGLGLRLIYFSYDVKMKEKGDIPEGYSVSREKKERFSLILESASTNQTSMYLCASSRLYNEQFFGPGTRLTVL.

This clone has only a few counts. The J gene is TRBJ1-3, the V gene TRBV30; tentatively, D is TRBD1 (5 bases). CDR1 GTSNPN and CDR2 SVGIG come from the germline V gene (reference sequence). The CDR3 runs 14 residues. V shed 2 bases and J shed 2 bases, with 10 bases lying between them. Written as DNA, the CDR3 is TGTGCCTGGAGTCTGGCAGGGCCTGGAAACACCATATATTTT. It specifies CAWSLAGPGNTIYF.

The chain carries TRBV28 and TRBJ2-3, with 15 bases matching TRBD2. Germline lookup yields CDR1 MDHEN and CDR2 SYDVKM. CDR3 size: 19 residues. The V and J ends lost 1 base and 5 bases, in that order; junction bases with no gene match: 10. The CDR3 protein is CASSLSGLAGGPMIDTQYF. CDR3 DNA sequence: TGTGCCAGCAGTTTATCAGGACTAGCGGGAGGGCCAATGATAGATACGCAGTATTTT.

The rearrangement joins TRBV18 to TRBJ2-7; 11 nucleotides align to TRBD2. Trimming cost V 4 bases and J 6 bases; bases outside gene matches: 20. The CDR3 contains 19 residues. CDR1 is KGHSH and CDR2 is LQKENI in the germline V gene. CDR3 region: CASSRTGTSGGFSGGEQYF. As DNA, the CDR3 is TGTGCCAGCTCACGAACCGGGACTAGCGGAGGCTTCTCCGGGGGCGAGCAGTACTTC.

The chain combines TRBV5-6 with TRBJ2-5, with TRBD1 identical over 7 bases. The DNA end favors TRBJ2-7, so the J call may be wrong. This CDR3 is 12 amino acids long. Germline V CDR1 and CDR2: SGHDT, YYEEEE. The DNA of the CDR3 is TGTGCCAGCAGACGGACAGGCTACGAGCAGTACTTC. Translated, it gives CASRRTGYEQYF.

This rearrangement joins TRBV4-2 to TRBJ1-5; D uncertain. Germline V gene data show CDR1 as LGHNA and CDR2 as YNFKEQ. The ends were cut back, 0 bases at V and 7 bases at J, with 7 bases in the middle. The CDR3 sequence is 13 residues long. The CDR3 nucleotides are TGTGCCAGCAGCCAAGATGCTATCCAGCCCCAGCATTTT. Translated: CASSQDAIQPQHF.

This clone was found a few times. CDR3: CATAAVGTGGQETQYF. As DNA, the CDR3 is TGCGCCACCGCCGCCGTAGGGACAGGGGGACAAGAGACCCAGTACTTC. V gene TRBV4-3 combines with J gene TRBJ2-5, with 11 nucleotides matching TRBD1. The germline V gene has CDR1 LGHNA and CDR2 YSLEER. J was trimmed by 2 bases and V by 10 bases; bases with no gene match: 12. The CDR3 is 16 residues long.

Notes on this clone: Other nucleotide sequences from this sample produce the same CDR3. The chain couples TRBV5-1 to TRBJ2-7, with 8 bases that match TRBD1. The CDR3 length is 14 residues. CDR1 is SGHRS, CDR2 YFSETQ, per germline. Trimming took 0 bases from V and 2 from J; bases not matched to a gene: 1. This CDR3 is CASSLAGGTYEQYF. The CDR3 DNA reads as TGCGCCAGCAGCTTGGCAGGGGGCACCTACGAGCAGTACTTC.

As DNA, the CDR3 is TGTGCCAGCAGCGAACAGGGGGAGAACACTGAAGCTTTCTTT. It yields the protein CASSEQGENTEAFF. This rearrangement joins TRBV9 to TRBJ1-1, with TRBD1 identical over 8 bases. Germline-derived CDR1 and CDR2 are SGDLS and YYNGEE. Unmatched junction bases numbered 2, after V lost 3 bases and J lost 1 base. The CDR3 has 14 residues.

This clone was seen only a few times. This chain joins TRBV6-1 and TRBJ1-1, with TRBD1 matching over 7 bases. This CDR3 has 17 amino acids. J gave up 4 bases and V 2 bases, and 13 bases lay outside the gene matches. Germline assignment: CDR1 MNHNS and CDR2 SASEGT. The DNA for the CDR3 is TGTGCCAGCAGTGAATACACAGGGGCGAAGATCCGCACTGAAGCTTTCTTT. Protein sequence: CASSEYTGAKIRTEAFF.

The gene calls are TRBV5-6 and TRBJ2-1; weak D call: TRBD2 (6 bases). Trimming pared 5 bases from V and 2 bases from J, leaving 14 bases between. CDR3 length: 15 residues. From germline, CDR1 is SGHDT and CDR2 YYEEEE. CDR3 amino acids: CASRRSGTAYNEQFF. CDR3 in DNA: TGTGCCAGCAGACGGTCCGGGACTGCCTACAATGAGCAGTTCTTC.

The chain employs TRBV5-6 and TRBJ1-5; 7 nucleotides line up with TRBD1. This CDR3 is built from 16 residues. CDR1 and CDR2 from the germline V gene are SGHDT and YYEEEE. The V and J ends lost 0 bases and 1 base, in that order; junction bases with no gene match: 4. In DNA, the CDR3 is TGTGCCAGCAGCTTGGGACAGGGTAGGAGCAATCAGCCCCAGCATTTT. This translates into CASSLGQGRSNQPQHF.

This clone was observed a handful of times. The chain recombines TRBV19 with TRBJ2-4; unclear D gene. The length of the CDR3 is 14 residues. Germline V gene lookup returns CDR1 LNHDA and CDR2 SQIVND (reference sequence). V was clipped by 2 bases and J by 6 bases, with 11 bases between them. The CDR3 DNA reads as TGTGCCAGTAGTATAACCGGATTGGGAAACATTCAGTACTTC. It translates to CASSITGLGNIQYF.

This clone has more than one count but fewer than ten. V gene TRBV7-2 combines with J gene TRBJ2-6; no reliable D call. Germline values: CDR1 SGHTA, CDR2 FQGNSA. This CDR3 has 15 residues. The V and J ends lost 5 bases and 1 base respectively, with 9 bases between them. The CDR3 spells CASSAPRSGANVLTF. CDR3 sequence (DNA): TGTGCCAGCAGCGCCCCTAGATCTGGGGCCAACGTCCTGACTTTC. The full variable domain, its missing parts supplied by reference TRBV7-2 and TRBJ2-6, is GAGVSQSPSNKVTEKGKDVELRCDPISGHTALYWYRQSLGQGLEFLIYFQGNSAPDKSGLPSDRFSAERTGGSVSTLTIQRTQQEDSAVYLCASSAPRSGANVLTFGAGSRLTVL.

This clone has just a few counts. The rearrangement joins TRBV29-1 to TRBJ1-2; TRBD1 aligns across 8 bases. V lost 4 bases, J lost 2 bases, and 9 bases stayed unmatched. The CDR3 extends over 15 amino acids. Germline assignment: CDR1 SQVTM and CDR2 ANQGSEA. CDR3 in DNA: TGCAGCGTTGGCGGGACAGGACAATTCAACTATGGCTACACCTTC. Its protein is CSVGGTGQFNYGYTF.

The rearrangement links TRBV5-1 to TRBJ1-2; 8 positions agree with TRBD1. The V and J ends lost 6 bases and 3 bases, in that order; junction bases with no gene match: 7. Germline lookup yields CDR1 SGHRS and CDR2 YFSETQ. The CDR3 loop spans 14 amino acids. The CDR3 is CASTHGQGDYGYTF. Written as DNA, the CDR3 is TGCGCCAGCACCCATGGACAGGGAGACTATGGCTACACCTTC.

The chain uses TRBV7-9 and TRBJ1-2, with 9 nucleotides matching TRBD1. The length of the CDR3 is 15 residues. Trimming at V came to 6 bases and at J to 4 bases, leaving 9 bases not matched to a gene. Germline loops: CDR1 SEHNR, CDR2 FQNEAQ (reference sequence). The CDR3 DNA follows: TGTGCCAGCAGGATAAGCGGACAGGGGACCTATGGCTACACCTTC. Its protein is CASRISGQGTYGYTF.

This rearrangement joins TRBV7-9 to TRBJ1-4; D not resolved. Trimming pared 5 bases from V and 3 bases from J, leaving 13 bases between. Germline V CDR1 and CDR2: SEHNR, FQNEAQ (reference sequence). The CDR3 is 15 residues long. The CDR3 DNA is TGTGCCAGCAGCCCGACGGACCGGTCTAATGAAAAACTGTTTTTT. Encoded protein: CASSPTDRSNEKLFF.

The gene calls are TRBV7-2 and TRBJ2-7; D not resolved. V was cut by 6 bases and J by 3 bases, with 12 bases left in between. CDR3 length: 13 amino acids. CDR1 is SGHTA and CDR2 is FQGNSA in the germline V gene. The CDR3 here is CASSQTGSYEQYF. The CDR3 DNA sequence: TGTGCCAGCAGTCAGACCGGTAGCTACGAGCAGTACTTC. Full variable domain (missing parts from reference TRBV7-2 and TRBJ2-7): GAGVSQSPSNKVTEKGKDVELRCDPISGHTALYWYRQSLGQGLEFLIYFQGNSAPDKSGLPSDRFSAERTGGSVSTLTIQRTQQEDSAVYLCASSQTGSYEQYFGPGTRLTVT.

This clone was observed a handful of times. The chain uses TRBV5-6 and TRBJ2-1; D is unclear. Per germline, CDR1 SGHDT and CDR2 YYEEEE. Deletions cut 4 bases from V and 6 bases from J, with 20 bases between. The length of the CDR3 is 16 residues. The CDR3 coding sequence is TGTGCCAGCAGCCCCCTGGGCAGGCCTAAGGGCAATGAGCAGTTCTTC. Protein sequence: CASSPLGRPKGNEQFF.

The chain joins TRBV18 to TRBJ1-5; 9 bases are a match to TRBD1. Germline-derived CDR1 and CDR2 are KGHSH and LQKENI. V lost 6 bases, J lost 6 bases, and 9 bases stayed unmatched. CDR3 size: 15 residues. The CDR3 here is CASSAQGAIGQPQHF. DNA of the CDR3: TGTGCCAGCTCGGCACAGGGGGCAATCGGTCAGCCCCAGCATTTT.

V is TRBV29-1 and J is TRBJ1-4; 10 bases match TRBD1. The CDR3 is 13 amino acids. Looked up from germline, CDR1 is SQVTM and CDR2 is ANQGSEA. Trimming at V came to 7 bases and at J to 8 bases, leaving 7 bases not matched to a gene. The CDR3 region has the DNA TGCAGCGCCGAGACAGGGGGCCGAGAAAAACTGTTTTTT. Amino acid sequence: CSAETGGREKLFF.

This clone occurred a few times. The rearrangement links TRBV18 to TRBJ1-5; the D is unclear. The CDR3 loop spans 13 amino acids. Looked up from germline, CDR1 is KGHSH and CDR2 is LQKENI. Trimming removed 6 bases at V and 13 bases at J, with 19 bases between. The CDR3 DNA reads as TGTGCCAGCTCTCGCAAAGGAGAGGGTCCACAGCATTTT. This translates into CASSRKGEGPQHF.

This clone was detected only a few times. The chain combines TRBV5-1 with TRBJ1-1; D is unclear. This CDR3 contains 12 residues. Germline loops: CDR1 SGHRS, CDR2 YFSETQ. V lost 3 bases to trimming and J lost 1 base, with 4 bases between them. The CDR3 sequence is CASSYGNTEAFF. The CDR3 bases are TGCGCCAGCAGCTACGGGAACACTGAAGCTTTCTTT.